Each of the 27 T cell receptor beta chains below was sequenced from the same sample in a study of T cells expressing NK-cell markers. From its re-call of the 5' RACE reads, TCRdb lists each CDR3 protein once, without DNA. The sample holds about 160,000 distinct CDR3 sequences. Sequencing was carried out using blood T cells: a sorted CD56 or NKG2C T cell subset, CD4+ or CD8+ T cells, or bulk PBMC T cells (not recorded which). The receptors stem from a man aged 18 to 69 in good health.

The chain joins TRBV9 to TRBJ2-7; TCRdb indicates TRBD2, and absent DNA this call remains unverified. There are 16 residues in the CDR3. The germline CDR1 and CDR2 sequences are SGDLS and YYNGEE. The CDR3 sequence is CASSLRTSGETYEQYF. Using reference TRBV9 and TRBJ2-7 for the parts outside the CDR3, the full variable domain is DSGVTQTPKHLITATGQRVTLRCSPRSGDLSVYWYQQSLDQGLQFLIQYYNGEERAKGNILERFSAQQFPDLHSELNLSSLELGDSALYFCASSLRTSGETYEQYFGPGTRLTVT.

The chain carries TRBV29-1 and TRBJ2-3. Germline V gene data show CDR1 as SQVTM and CDR2 as ANQGSEA. The length of the CDR3 is 11 residues. The CDR3 reads CSVPSPDTQYF.

The chain recombines TRBV13 with TRBJ1-4; the D call of TRBD1 rests on TCRdb alone, since no DNA is present to check it. Germline values: CDR1 PRHDT, CDR2 FYEKMQ (reference sequence). The CDR3 loop spans 15 amino acids. CDR3 amino acids: CASSFTGTPNEKLFF.

The CDR3 is CASSLAGNDGEQYF. The chain recombines TRBV28 with TRBJ2-7. This CDR3 is built from 14 residues. The germline V gene encodes CDR1 MDHEN and CDR2 SYDVKM.

The chain is built from TRBV5-4 and TRBJ2-6. The CDR3 loop spans 17 amino acids. Germline CDR1 SGHNT, CDR2 YYREEE (reference sequence). The CDR3 here is CASSLGPNEIGANVLTF.

The J gene is TRBJ2-3, the V gene TRBV3-1; lacking DNA, the TRBD1 call made by TCRdb goes unchecked. Germline lookup yields CDR1 LGHDT and CDR2 YNNKEL (reference sequence). CDR3 length: 18 residues. CDR3 sequence reads: CASSQDNGGGASTDTQYF.

The genes are TRBV5-6 and TRBJ2-7; absent DNA, TCRdb's TRBD1 call cannot be checked. Germline assignment: CDR1 SGHDT and CDR2 YYEEEE. The CDR3 totals 15 residues. The CDR3 here is CASSLWDSSSYEQYF.

The V gene is TRBV27, the J gene TRBJ1-6. The CDR3 sequence is 14 residues long. CDR1 is MNHEY, CDR2 SMNVEV, per germline (reference sequence). The CDR3: CASSVQDYNSPLHF.

The chain carries TRBV28 and TRBJ2-1; TCRdb names TRBD2, which stays unverified in the absence of DNA. Germline V gene sequence: CDR1 MDHEN, CDR2 SYDVKM. This CDR3 region has 17 residues. The CDR3 region is CASSFPGLARIGNEQFF.

This rearrangement joins TRBV5-5 to TRBJ2-1. The V gene's germline CDR1 is SGHKS and CDR2 YYEKEE (reference sequence). The length of the CDR3 is 14 residues. CDR3: CASSLALLEVEQFF.

This sequence joins TRBV14 and TRBJ2-5; TCRdb names TRBD1, which stays unverified in the absence of DNA. The CDR3 spans 15 residues. Germline lookup yields CDR1 SGHDN and CDR2 FVKESK. Here the CDR3 reads CASSGWGARRETQYF.

The V and J genes are TRBV6-1 and TRBJ2-3; absent DNA, TCRdb's TRBD2 call cannot be checked. The CDR3 runs 17 residues. The germline V gene encodes CDR1 MNHNS and CDR2 SASEGT. The CDR3 here is CASKQRLAGEITDTQYF.

The J gene is TRBJ2-3, the V gene TRBV12-3 or TRBV12-4; TCRdb lists TRBD1, though no DNA is available to test this call. There are 16 residues in the CDR3. CDR3 sequence reads: CASSLWDSSGTDTQYF.

The chain uses TRBV27 and TRBJ2-2; no DNA is available, so the TRBD1 call from TCRdb remains unchecked. The CDR3 consists of 18 residues. Germline V gene lookup returns CDR1 MNHEY and CDR2 SMNVEV (reference sequence). CDR3 sequence: CASSLIGPGGSNTGELFF.

The V call is TRBV20-1, the J call TRBJ2-3. The CDR3 spans 16 residues. Germline-derived CDR1 and CDR2 are DFQATT and SNEGSKA (reference sequence). CDR3 protein: CSASVAVAGSTDTQYF.

This chain uses TRBV15 with TRBJ1-4; the D gene TCRdb calls, TRBD1, cannot be checked with no DNA. Per germline, CDR1 LNHNV and CDR2 YYDKDF (reference sequence). This CDR3 has 14 residues. CDR3: CATSRRWTGEKLFF. Full variable domain (missing parts from reference TRBV15 and TRBJ1-4): DAMVIQNPRYQVTQFGKPVTLSCSQTLNHNVMYWYQQKSSQAPKLLFHYYDKDFNNEADTPDNFQSRRPNTSFCFLDIRSPGLGDTAMYLCATSRRWTGEKLFFGSGTQLSVL.

The V call is TRBV6-5, the J call TRBJ1-2. The germline V gene encodes CDR1 MNHEY and CDR2 SVGAGI. This CDR3 is built from 15 residues. The CDR3 sequence is CASSLLREEIYGYTF.

The chain links TRBV15 to TRBJ2-3; TCRdb lists TRBD1, though no DNA is available to test this call. Per the germline V gene, CDR1 is LNHNV and CDR2 is YYDKDF (reference sequence). There are 16 residues in the CDR3. CDR3 in amino acids: CATSTPHDRLPDTQYF.

V usage is TRBV28 and J usage is TRBJ2-4; TCRdb's D call of TRBD1 is untestable without DNA. Germline V gene data show CDR1 as MDHEN and CDR2 as SYDVKM. This CDR3 spans 14 amino acids. CDR3 amino acids: CASSQRTMENIQYF.

This chain uses TRBV29-1 with TRBJ1-6; TCRdb proposes TRBD1, but this gene call is untestable without DNA. Germline V gene sequence: CDR1 SQVTM, CDR2 ANQGSEA. The CDR3 has 18 amino acids. This CDR3 reads CSGPTKDYTGYDGSPLHF. The whole variable domain, remainder taken from reference TRBV29-1 and TRBJ1-6, is SAVISQKPSRDICQRGTSLTIQCQVDSQVTMMFWYRQQPGQSLTLIATANQGSEATYESGFVIDKFPISRPNLTFSTLTVSNMSPEDSSIYLCSGPTKDYTGYDGSPLHFGNGTRLTVT.

The chain carries TRBV6-2 or TRBV6-3 and TRBJ1-5. In germline, CDR1 is MNHEY, CDR2 SVGEGT. The CDR3 is 13 residues long. CDR3 protein: CASSPGGDQPQHF.

V gene TRBV28 combines with J gene TRBJ2-5; TCRdb's assignment of TRBD1 cannot be checked, as there is no DNA. Looked up from germline, CDR1 is MDHEN and CDR2 is SYDVKM. The CDR3 is 15 amino acids. CDR3 sequence: CASSRRGGVWETQYF.

The chain couples TRBV20-1 to TRBJ1-2. This CDR3 comprises 15 residues. CDR1 DFQATT and CDR2 SNEGSKA come from the germline V gene (reference sequence). The CDR3 sequence is CSARLIQDSNYGYTF.

The chain links TRBV21-1 to TRBJ2-5; TCRdb's D call of TRBD2 is untestable without DNA. TRBV21-1 is shown as a pseudogene. This CDR3 contains 15 residues. The CDR3 reads CASSKGRAGEETQYF.

The chain recombines TRBV27 with TRBJ2-7; TCRdb returns TRBD1, unconfirmable since there is no DNA. The CDR3 consists of 15 residues. CDR1 MNHEY and CDR2 SMNVEV come from the germline V gene (reference sequence). The CDR3 is CASSFGTAKTYEQYF.

This sequence joins TRBV5-6 and TRBJ1-5; TCRdb's D gene call, TRBD1, goes unchecked for lack of DNA. Germline-derived CDR1 and CDR2 are SGHDT and YYEEEE. The CDR3 spans 12 residues. CDR3 region: CASSSGQQPQHF.

The chain has TRBV12-3 or TRBV12-4 and TRBJ2-1; as DNA is missing, the TRBD2 call by TCRdb cannot be tested. The CDR3 sequence is 18 residues long. Here the CDR3 reads CASSFSLAGSGVYNEQFF.